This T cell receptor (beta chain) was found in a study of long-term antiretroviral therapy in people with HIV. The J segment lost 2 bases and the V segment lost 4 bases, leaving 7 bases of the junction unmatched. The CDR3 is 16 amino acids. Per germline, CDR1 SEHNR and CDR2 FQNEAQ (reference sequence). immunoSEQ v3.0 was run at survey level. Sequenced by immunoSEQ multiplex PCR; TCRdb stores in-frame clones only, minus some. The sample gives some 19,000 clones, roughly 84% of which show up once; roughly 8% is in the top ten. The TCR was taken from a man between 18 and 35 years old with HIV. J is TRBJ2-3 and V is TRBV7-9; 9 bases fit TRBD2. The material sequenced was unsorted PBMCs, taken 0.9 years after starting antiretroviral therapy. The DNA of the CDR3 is TGTGCCAGCAGCTCGACTAGCGGTATTTACACAGATACGCAGTATTTT. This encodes CASSSTSGIYTDTQYF.